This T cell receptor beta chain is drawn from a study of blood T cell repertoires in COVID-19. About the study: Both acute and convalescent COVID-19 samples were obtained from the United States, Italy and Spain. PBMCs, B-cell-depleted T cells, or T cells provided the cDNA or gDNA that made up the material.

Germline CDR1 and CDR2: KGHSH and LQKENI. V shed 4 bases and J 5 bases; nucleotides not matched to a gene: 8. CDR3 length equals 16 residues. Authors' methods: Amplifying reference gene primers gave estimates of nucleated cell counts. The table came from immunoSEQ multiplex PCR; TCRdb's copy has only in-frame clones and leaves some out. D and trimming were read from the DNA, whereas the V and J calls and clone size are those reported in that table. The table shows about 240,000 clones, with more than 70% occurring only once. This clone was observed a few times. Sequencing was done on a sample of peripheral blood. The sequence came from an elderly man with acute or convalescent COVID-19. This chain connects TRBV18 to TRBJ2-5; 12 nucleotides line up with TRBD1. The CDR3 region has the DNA TGTGCCAGCTCACGCCCGGGGACAGGGGGCCAGGAGACCCAGTACTTC. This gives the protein CASSRPGTGGQETQYF.